This T cell receptor (beta chain) was documented in a study of molecular identifiers for immune sequencing clone quantification. This CDR3 comprises 15 residues. Germline lookup yields CDR1 MNHEY and CDR2 SVGAGI. The study's findings and limits: A shared barcode on identical TCR molecules could lead to underestimated sizes for highly expanded clones.

MiXCR, run by TCRdb on the PCR reads, gives a single entry per CDR3 protein. Altogether roughly 320,000 distinct CDR3 sequences are present, 20% to 25% being singletons, with the ten largest covering approximately 0.84%. As concerns this clonotype: Its antigen is currently unknown. A much larger clonotype is one base distant, so this may be a read error.

The rearrangement uses TRBV6-5 and TRBJ2-5, with a possible D match to TRBD1 (5 bases). Specimen: naive CD8+ T cells from blood, with Jurkat cell RNA spiked in. Subset reported: FACS-sorted CD8+CD4-CCR7+CD45RA+ naive T cells. The receptor was isolated from a human donor in good health. Some libraries in this study had Jurkat cell RNA spiked in. Here the CDR3 reads CASSPQTEIQEAQYF. DNA of the CDR3: TGTGCCAGCAGTCCGCAGACAGAGATTCAAGAGGCCCAGTACTTC.